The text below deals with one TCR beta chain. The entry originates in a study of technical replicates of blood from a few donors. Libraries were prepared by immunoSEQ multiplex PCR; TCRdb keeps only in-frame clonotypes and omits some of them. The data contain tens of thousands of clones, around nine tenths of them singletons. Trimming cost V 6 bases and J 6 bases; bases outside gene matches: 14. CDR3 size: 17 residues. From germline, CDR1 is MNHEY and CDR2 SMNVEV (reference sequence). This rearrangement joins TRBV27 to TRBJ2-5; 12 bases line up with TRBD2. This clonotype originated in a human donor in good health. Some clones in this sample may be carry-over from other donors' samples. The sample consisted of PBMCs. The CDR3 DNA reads TGTGCCAGCAGACCTGGACTAGCGGGGAGTGGGGGACAGACCCAGTACTTC. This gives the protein CASRPGLAGSGGQTQYF.